This T cell receptor (beta chain) was documented in a study of T-cell reconstitution after alpha-beta-depleted transplantation in children. Study-level findings and limits: Approximately two months post-transplant, alpha-beta T cells reportedly originated from several hundred expanded graft clones. At one year after transplant, newly produced T cells mostly accounted for T-cell counts and diversity. The origin of high day-60 TCRbeta diversity in some patients lay in surviving recipient T cells and thymic progenitors.

Unique molecular identifiers were used to barcode this TCRbeta library. TCRdb used MiXCR to reprocess the PCR reads, holding one entry per CDR3 protein. This repertoire shows around 500,000 distinct CDR3 sequences, 20% to 25% found once; its top ten account for 13% to 15%. This clonotype was observed many times. Its matching antigen is unknown. This CDR3 has 14 amino acids. V and J are TRBV21-1 and TRBJ2-7; TRBD1, the table's D call, was not compared with the DNA. TRBV21-1 is classified as a pseudogene. The TCR comes from a boy less than two years old who had a stem cell transplant for acute myeloid leukemia, so the T cells may come from the graft donor. The specimen was PBMCs, mostly from graft donor cells, collected 360 days after TCRalphabeta/CD19-depleted stem cell transplant. CDR3 sequence (DNA): TGTGCCATTCCCTCCCGGGACAGACTTAGGGAGCAGTACTTC. Its protein product is CAIPSRDRLREQYF.